The sequence of this T cell receptor (beta chain) was determined in a study of T cells in Graves' hyperthyroidism and ophthalmopathy. The overall study: Peripheral blood was acquired at first diagnosis, ahead of any therapy whatsoever. Study-wide results and caveats: Among thyroid clonotypes expanded above 0.001, most also appeared in blood.

There were TCR beta CDR3 regions amplified from RNA transcripts. In the first-round RT-PCR of the TCR CDR3, the HTBI primer set was used. Using its own MiXCR run on the multiplex PCR reads, TCRdb lists one record per CDR3 protein. Among 100,000 to 140,000 distinct CDR3 sequences listed, approximately 15% were seen once. Thyroid ultrasound, orbital computed tomography, clinical symptoms, and serum thyroxine and TRAb underpinned diagnoses. The authors obtained PBMCs from roughly 10 ml of fresh peripheral blood. This clonotype was found many times. Its antigen remains unidentified. The CDR3 runs 15 residues. The J segment lost 2 bases and the V segment lost 6 bases, leaving 8 bases of the junction unmatched. Looked up from germline, CDR1 is MDHEN and CDR2 is SYDVKM.

The origin of this receptor is a woman aged 45-60 years with Graves' hyperthyroidism. This chain uses TRBV28 with TRBJ2-7; 9 bases match TRBD1. Sequenced: blood. The CDR3 DNA reads TGTGCCAGCAGCATGACAGGGGGAAGCGCCTACGAGCAGTACGTC. It codes for CASSMTGGSAYEQYV.